The 28 T cell receptor beta chains listed next were all sequenced from one sample in a study of memory CD4+ T cells and cytomegalovirus serostatus. Produced via immunoSEQ multiplex PCR; TCRdb's table is partial and in-frame only. The sample shows about 27,000 clones, about three quarters of them seen only once. Single viable CD3+CD4+CD8-CD45RO+ cells were sorted as the memory CD4+ T cells. What was sequenced was memory CD4+ T cells from blood. Receptors originate from an adult in good health and CMV-seronegative.

This clone is a singleton in its sample. This sequence joins TRBV19 and TRBJ2-1; TRBD1 matches 10 bases. From germline, CDR1 is LNHDA and CDR2 SQIVND (reference sequence). This CDR3 comprises 15 residues. Unmatched junction bases numbered 7, after V lost 8 bases and J lost 3 bases. The CDR3 region has the DNA TGTGCCAGTCACCGGGGGACAGGGGACTACAATGAGCAGTTCTTC. Amino acids: CASHRGTGDYNEQFF.

As DNA, the CDR3 is TGTGCCAGCAGTCGCGATCAGCCCCAGCATTTT. Residues: CASSRDQPQHF. This chain connects TRBV6-6 to TRBJ1-5, with D uncertain. Germline assignment: CDR1 MNHNY and CDR2 SVGAGI (reference sequence). The V and J ends lost 5 bases and 5 bases respectively, with 4 bases between them. The length of the CDR3 is 11 residues.

This chain links TRBV27 with TRBJ1-3; D is unresolved. The germline gives CDR1 MNHEY, CDR2 SMNVEV (reference sequence). V dropped 8 bases and J dropped 3 bases, with 14 bases sitting between them. The CDR3 totals 14 residues. The CDR3 sequence: CASRTAQSGNTIYF. In DNA form, the CDR3 reads TGTGCCAGCCGTACTGCTCAGAGTGGAAACACCATATATTTT.

This clone was found once. The chain employs TRBV11-2 and TRBJ1-1; D unclear. The CDR3 runs to 14 residues. V was shortened by 0 bases and J by 3 bases, with 8 bases between the two germline ends. Germline loops: CDR1 SGHAT, CDR2 FQNNGV. CDR3 nucleotide sequence: TGTGCCAGCAGCTTAGATGGAGGGCACACTGAAGCTTTCTTT. It specifies CASSLDGGHTEAFF.

The rearrangement uses TRBV7-2 and TRBJ1-1; no clear D. V lost 3 bases and J 0 bases, leaving 5 bases between the germline ends. Germline values: CDR1 SGHTA, CDR2 FQGNSA. CDR3 length: 13 amino acids. CDR3 protein: CASSFTMNTEAFF. The CDR3 DNA follows: TGTGCCAGCAGCTTTACAATGAACACTGAAGCTTTCTTT.

The chain is built from TRBV6-6 and TRBJ2-1; 13 bases are shared with TRBD2. The germline CDR1 and CDR2 sequences are MNHNY and SVGAGI (reference sequence). The length of the CDR3 is 15 residues. With 5 bases clipped from V and 8 bases from J, the junction kept 6 bases outside the gene matches. DNA of the CDR3: TGTGCCAGCAGTAGTCGGACTAGCGGGAGCCATGAGCAGTTCTTC. This codes for CASSSRTSGSHEQFF.

The J gene is TRBJ1-1, the V gene TRBV6-5; D remains unclear. Germline V gene lookup returns CDR1 MNHEY and CDR2 SVGAGI. V lost 6 bases to trimming and J lost 0 bases, with 14 bases between them. The CDR3 sequence is 15 residues long. The CDR3 nucleotides read TGTGCCAGCAGCCCAATCCTCACACTGAACACTGAAGCTTTCTTT. Its protein product is CASSPILTLNTEAFF.

J is TRBJ1-4 and V is TRBV7-9; TRBD1 matches 7 bases. The CDR3 runs to 14 residues. After removal of 5 bases from V and 5 bases from J, the junction contained 5 bases not matched to a gene. Germline lookup yields CDR1 SEHNR and CDR2 FQNEAQ (reference sequence). CDR3 DNA sequence: TGTGCCAGCAGCCAGGGGGGAAGCAATGAAAAACTGTTTTTT. Amino acids: CASSQGGSNEKLFF.

This clone occurred a few times. The chain combines TRBV6-6 with TRBJ2-7; tentative D call: TRBD2 (5 bases). Per germline, CDR1 MNHNY and CDR2 SVGAGI (reference sequence). This CDR3 comprises 14 residues. V was trimmed by 6 bases and J by 3 bases, leaving 15 bases between them. The CDR3: CASRRGLTLYEQYF. The DNA for the CDR3 is TGTGCCAGCAGGCGCGGACTCACCCTCTACGAGCAGTACTTC.

The chain has TRBV5-1 and TRBJ2-3, with 8 bases fitting TRBD1. This CDR3 spans 15 amino acids. V was clipped by 6 bases and J by 3 bases; unmatched bases: 9. In germline, CDR1 is SGHRS, CDR2 YFSETQ. The CDR3 region is CASNRAGGSTDTQYF. Written as DNA, the CDR3 is TGCGCCAGCAACCGTGCAGGGGGCTCTACAGATACGCAGTATTTT.

V is TRBV19 and J is TRBJ1-5; D remains unclear. The CDR3 covers 16 residues. V lost 7 bases, J lost 0 bases, and 16 bases lay in between. Germline values: CDR1 LNHDA, CDR2 SQIVND (reference sequence). CDR3 bases: TGTGCCAGTAACCCGCATGTAGGAAATAGCAATCAGCCCCAGCATTTT. Translation: CASNPHVGNSNQPQHF.

J is TRBJ2-5 and V is TRBV2; D is unresolved. Germline lookup yields CDR1 SNHLY and CDR2 FYNNEI. The CDR3 spans 12 residues. Trimming cost V 8 bases and J 2 bases, with 9 bases left between them. The CDR3 region has the DNA TGTGCCAGCGACCGGAGTCAAGAGACCCAGTACTTC. This codes for CASDRSQETQYF.

The V call is TRBV7-2, the J call TRBJ2-1; D uncertain. Germline V gives CDR1 SGHTA, CDR2 FQGNSA. The ends were cut back, 4 bases at V and 8 bases at J, with 9 bases in the middle. CDR3 size: 12 residues. The chain's CDR3 is CASSSEFYEQFF. CDR3 DNA: TGTGCCAGCAGCTCGGAGTTTTATGAGCAGTTCTTC.

This clone was detected once. The rearrangement joins TRBV11-3 to TRBJ2-3; D is unresolved. The V and J ends lost 9 bases and 0 bases respectively, with 10 bases between them. The germline V gene encodes CDR1 SGHNT and CDR2 YENEEA. This CDR3 comprises 13 residues. The CDR3 region is CASSRTSTDTQYF. CDR3 nucleotide sequence: TGTGCCAGTAGTCGAACGAGCACAGATACGCAGTATTTT. The full variable domain, completed using reference TRBV11-3 and TRBJ2-3, is EAGVVQSPRYKIIEKKQPVAFWCNPISGHNTLYWYLQNLGQGPELLIRYENEEAVDDSQLPKDRFSAERLKGVDSTLKIQPAELGDSAVYLCASSRTSTDTQYFGPGTRLTVL.

Concerning this clone itself: The same CDR3 is also encoded by other DNA sequences in this sample. J is TRBJ1-1 and V is TRBV29-1; D remains unclear. V gave up 5 bases and J gave up 2 bases, with 3 bases separating them. CDR3 length equals 10 residues. The germline gives CDR1 SQVTM, CDR2 ANQGSEA. The CDR3 sequence is CSVSNTEAFF. The DNA for the CDR3 is TGCAGCGTTAGTAACACTGAAGCTTTCTTT. The full variable domain, rest sourced from reference TRBV29-1 and TRBJ1-1, is SAVISQKPSRDICQRGTSLTIQCQVDSQVTMMFWYRQQPGQSLTLIATANQGSEATYESGFVIDKFPISRPNLTFSTLTVSNMSPEDSSIYLCSVSNTEAFFGQGTRLTVV.

The J gene is TRBJ2-7, the V gene TRBV19; a possible D gene is TRBD2 (7 bases). The CDR3 is made up of 15 amino acids. Germline CDR1 is LNHDA and CDR2 is SQIVND (reference sequence). V lost 1 base to trimming and J lost 2 bases, with 12 bases between them. Here the CDR3 DNA reads TGTGCCAGTAGTATAGGCTACGGGGGGCCCTACGAGCAGTACTTC. Protein sequence: CASSIGYGGPYEQYF.

The rearrangement joins TRBV6-5 to TRBJ2-7, with 10 nucleotides matching TRBD1. Germline trimming cut 4 bases from V and 5 bases from J; bases unmatched to any gene: 8. Germline lookup yields CDR1 MNHEY and CDR2 SVGAGI. CDR3 length: 15 amino acids. CDR3 sequence reads: CASSWPGQGIHEQYF. In DNA, the CDR3 is TGTGCCAGCAGTTGGCCGGGACAGGGGATCCACGAGCAGTACTTC.

V usage is TRBV18 and J usage is TRBJ2-7, with D perhaps matching TRBD2 (6 bases). The ends were cut back, 4 bases at V and 1 base at J, with 14 bases in the middle. The CDR3 has 15 residues. Germline-derived CDR1 and CDR2 are KGHSH and LQKENI. CDR3 DNA sequence: TGTGCCAGCTCACTCAACCAGGCGGGGTCCTACGAGCAGTACTTC. Protein product: CASSLNQAGSYEQYF.

V usage is TRBV7-2 and J usage is TRBJ2-3, with a possible D match to TRBD2 (5 bases). The CDR3 is 16 residues long. Deletions cut 4 bases from V and 0 bases from J, with 14 bases between. CDR1 SGHTA and CDR2 FQGNSA come from the germline V gene. The CDR3 protein is CASSWTPAESTDTQYF. The CDR3 DNA reads as TGTGCCAGCAGCTGGACCCCAGCGGAGAGCACAGATACGCAGTATTTT.

This clone has just a few counts. The rearrangement uses TRBV10-1 and TRBJ1-3; D gene ambiguous. Per germline, CDR1 WNHNN and CDR2 SYGVQD (reference sequence). This CDR3 spans 14 amino acids. Trimming pared 2 bases from V and 2 bases from J, leaving 7 bases between. CDR3 in DNA: TGCGCCAGCAGTGAGGGGTCTGCTGGAAACACCATATATTTT. As protein: CASSEGSAGNTIYF.

The chain carries TRBV25-1 and TRBJ2-7; D uncertain. Germline-derived CDR1 and CDR2 are MGHDK and SYGVNS. Trimming took off 5 bases at V and 3 bases at J, with 5 bases between the two ends. This CDR3 is 11 amino acids long. The CDR3 nucleotides read TGTGCCAGCAGTAAAAACTACGAGCAGTACTTC. Translating gives CASSKNYEQYF.

The J gene is TRBJ1-6, the V gene TRBV5-1; a weak D match, TRBD1 (5 bases). Germline CDR1 and CDR2: SGHRS and YFSETQ. The CDR3 covers 16 residues. Trimming removed 1 base from V and 4 bases from J, with 12 bases in between. CDR3 in amino acids: CASSLTGTLYNSPLHF. In DNA form, the CDR3 reads TGCGCCAGCAGCTTGACCGGGACTCTTTATAATTCACCCCTCCACTTT.

CDR3: CASSRQESTQYF. For the CDR3, the DNA is TGTGCCAGTAGTAGGCAGGAGAGTACGCAGTATTTT. V usage is TRBV19 and J usage is TRBJ2-3, with D unclear. The CDR3 sequence is 12 residues long. Trimming shortened V by 4 bases and J by 8 bases, and 10 bases separated the two germline ends. Germline-derived CDR1 and CDR2 are LNHDA and SQIVND (reference sequence).

V gene TRBV4-2 combines with J gene TRBJ1-3; 9 nucleotides agree with TRBD1. Germline CDR1 is LGHNA and CDR2 is YNFKEQ. V shed 11 bases, J shed 5 bases, and the junction held 10 bases outside the gene matches. This CDR3 is 14 amino acids long. CDR3 sequence (DNA): TGTGCCGAGCGGGACAGGGCAACAAGAAACACCATATATTTT. Protein: CAERDRATRNTIYF.

In this sample, this clone turned up a few times. The rearrangement links TRBV6-5 to TRBJ1-2, with D hard to call. The CDR3 sequence is 15 residues long. Trimming shortened V by 0 bases and J by 4 bases, and 12 bases separated the two germline ends. Germline CDR1 and CDR2: MNHEY and SVGAGI. The CDR3 DNA is TGTGCCAGCAGTTACTCTCTGACCTCTGGCTATGGCTACACCTTC. The encoded protein is CASSYSLTSGYGYTF.

The chain links TRBV28 to TRBJ1-1; D is possibly TRBD1 (5 bases). Germline values: CDR1 MDHEN, CDR2 SYDVKM. Trimming removed 7 bases from V and 4 bases from J, with 16 bases in between. The CDR3 spans 14 residues. CDR3 DNA: TGTGCCAGCACCTTGGGGGGTGGGGTCACTGAAGCTTTCTTT. This encodes CASTLGGGVTEAFF.

The sample holds a few counts of this clone. The sample holds other DNA sequences that translate to the same CDR3. This chain connects TRBV5-4 to TRBJ2-5, with D perhaps assigned TRBD1 or TRBD2 (5 bases each). This CDR3 has 13 amino acids. The germline V gene encodes CDR1 SGHNT and CDR2 YYREEE (reference sequence). The V end was cut by 5 bases, the J end by 7 bases, with 15 bases between. The CDR3: CASRLRDGGTQYF. CDR3 sequence (DNA): TGTGCCAGCAGGCTGAGGGACGGAGGGACCCAGTACTTC.

Only a few counts were recorded for this clone. CDR3 sequence (DNA): TGTGCCAGCAGTTTCGAGACTAGCCTCAATGAGCAGTTCTTC. Its protein product is CASSFETSLNEQFF. This rearrangement joins TRBV27 to TRBJ2-1; 7 bases are shared with TRBD2. V was clipped by 3 bases and J by 6 bases; unmatched bases: 5. The CDR3 runs to 14 residues. Germline V CDR1 and CDR2: MNHEY, SMNVEV (reference sequence).